A single sample gave rise to the 3 T cell receptor beta chains below, sequenced in a study of CD8+CD57+ T cells in acquired aplastic anemia. The use of genomic DNA as template underpinned the TCR beta VDJ and CDR3 profiling. TCRdb recomputed calls from the reads with MiXCR, one row per CDR3 protein. The data contain about 160,000 distinct CDR3 sequences, approximately 44% of them singletons. Input material: sorted CD4+, CD8+, or CD8+CD57+ T cells (not recorded which) from PBMCs. These receptors were taken from a human donor in good health.

Points on this clonotype: A clone one base away is much larger, so this may be a read error. This chain connects TRBV11-2 to TRBJ1-1; D is unclear. Germline V CDR1 and CDR2: SGHAT, FQNNGV. The CDR3 runs to 15 residues. CDR3: CSSSLGRLAWTEAFF. The CDR3 DNA reads as TGTTCCAGCAGCTTGGGCCGCCTTGCGTGGACTGAAGCTTTCTTT. The variable domain in full, with the rest retrieved from reference TRBV11-2 and TRBJ1-1, is EAGVAQSPRYKIIEKRQSVAFWCNPISGHATLYWYQQILGQGPKLLIQFQNNGVVDDSQLPKDRFSAERLKGVDSTLKIQPAKLEDSAVYLCSSSLGRLAWTEAFFGQGTRLTVV.

Many counts were recorded for this clonotype. The chain recombines TRBV14 with TRBJ2-7; 8 nucleotides agree with TRBD1. The CDR3 runs 16 residues. With 4 bases clipped from V and 3 bases from J, the junction kept 11 bases outside the gene matches. Germline V CDR1 and CDR2: SGHDN, FVKESK. The CDR3 loop is CASSLYSRQGSYEQYF. Written as DNA, the CDR3 is TGTGCCAGCAGCCTCTACTCACGACAGGGGAGCTACGAGCAGTACTTC.

This clonotype occurred many times. The chain couples TRBV2 to TRBJ2-1; 12 bases agree with TRBD2. Germline loops: CDR1 SNHLY, CDR2 FYNNEI. The CDR3 loop spans 15 amino acids. The ends lost 6 bases at V and 6 bases at J; junction bases unmatched: 6. The CDR3 loop reads CASRETSGRSNEQFF. Written as DNA, the CDR3 is TGTGCCAGCAGAGAGACTAGCGGGAGATCCAATGAGCAGTTCTTC.